These T cell receptor beta chains were read from a single sample in a study of blood T cell repertoires in COVID-19. Profiling relied on immunoSEQ multiplex PCR, and the TCRdb table lists in-frame clones only, not all of them. The table has some 220,000 clones, less than 90% seen once. Sequences were obtained from PBMCs or T cells enriched from blood (not recorded which). Every receptor here comes from a woman in her 30s who had recovered from COVID-19. The CDR3 runs from the conserved cysteine through the conserved F or W. Fields, in order: D gene, CDR3 length, J gene, clone size, V gene, CDR3 protein, CDR3 DNA. The D gene is left open where the match is weak. Clone size is not always given. Where it is, it says once, few, many or a class for expanded clones.

>NA|14|TRBJ1-2|NA|TRBV5-1
CASSLDGVGYGYTF
TGCGCCAGCAGCTTGGACGGGGTTGGCTATGGCTACACCTTC
>TRBD1|18|TRBJ1-2|NA|TRBV4-1
CASSHQSGTANSFYGYTF
TGCGCCAGCAGCCACCAATCCGGGACAGCCAACTCATTCTATGGCTACACCTTC
>TRBD2|16|TRBJ2-5|NA|TRBV7-2
CASSSLPSGGRETQYF
TGTGCCAGCAGCTCCCTCCCTAGCGGGGGGAGGGAGACCCAGTACTTC
>TRBD1|14|TRBJ1-3|NA|TRBV9
CASSLGTVGNTIYF
TGTGCCAGCAGCCTAGGGACAGTTGGAAACACCATATATTTT
>NA|14|TRBJ1-1|once|TRBV7-9
CASRTARPDSKAFF
TGTGCCAGCAGAACAGCACGGCCGGACAGCAAAGCTTTCTTT
>NA|14|TRBJ2-7|NA|TRBV2
CASSSEGVGYEQYF
TGTGCCAGCAGTTCAGAGGGTGTCGGATACGAGCAGTACTTC
>NA|14|TRBJ2-7|NA|TRBV3-1/TRBV3-2
CASSQGQGVYEQYF
TGTGCCAGCAGCCAGGGACAAGGTGTTTACGAGCAGTACTTC
>TRBD2|15|TRBJ2-3|NA|TRBV3-1/TRBV3-2
CASSLVGLAGDTQYF
TGTGCCAGCAGCCTGGTGGGACTAGCGGGTGATACGCAGTATTTT
>NA|14|TRBJ2-1|NA|TRBV4-3
CASSQAATIDEQFF
TGCGCCAGCAGCCAAGCTGCGACTATCGATGAGCAGTTCTTC
>NA|17|TRBJ1-6|NA|TRBV9
CASSVGSRGGHNSPLHF
TGTGCCAGCAGCGTAGGGTCGAGAGGTGGCCATAATTCACCCCTCCACTTT
>TRBD1|17|TRBJ1-1|once|TRBV10-3
CAISESAQGQDDTEAFF
TGTGCCATCAGTGAGTCGGCGCAGGGACAGGACGACACTGAAGCTTTCTTT
>NA|14|TRBJ1-4|NA|TRBV3-1/TRBV3-2
CASSPRSNNEKLFF
TGTGCCAGCAGCCCACGAAGCAATAATGAAAAACTGTTTTTT
>NA|13|TRBJ1-1|NA|TRBV3-1/TRBV3-2
CASSPQGNTEAFF
TGTGCCAGCAGCCCACAGGGGAACACTGAAGCTTTCTTT
>NA|16|TRBJ1-3|NA|TRBV7-8
CASSPRTDPSGNTIYF
TGTGCCAGCAGCCCCAGGACAGATCCCTCTGGAAACACCATATATTTT
>TRBD1|16|TRBJ1-6|few|TRBV7-2
CASSLRPGQTNSPLHF
TGTGCCAGCAGCTTACGGCCGGGACAGACAAATTCACCCCTCCACTTT
>NA|13|TRBJ1-2|NA|TRBV5-6
CASRAGRGYGYTF
TGTGCCAGCAGGGCGGGGCGCGGCTATGGCTACACCTTC
>NA|13|TRBJ1-6|NA|TRBV4-2
CASSLVPGSPLHF
TGTGCCAGCAGCCTTGTGCCGGGATCACCCCTCCACTTT
>TRBD1|12|TRBJ2-7|NA|TRBV5-1
CASSWDSREQYF
TGCGCCAGCAGCTGGGACAGCAGGGAGCAGTACTTC
>TRBD1|16|TRBJ1-2|NA|TRBV18
CASSPPDRGLFDGYTF
TGTGCCAGCTCACCACCGGACAGGGGGCTATTCGATGGCTACACCTTC
>NA|13|TRBJ1-1|NA|TRBV5-8
CASSHYRDTEAFF
TGTGCCAGCAGCCACTACAGGGACACTGAAGCTTTCTTT
>TRBD2|16|TRBJ2-5|once|TRBV3-1/TRBV3-2
CASSQASGGSQETQYF
TGTGCCAGCAGCCAAGCTAGCGGGGGGTCCCAAGAGACCCAGTACTTC
>TRBD1|15|TRBJ2-1|NA|TRBV11-3
CASSSYRDRADEQFF
TGTGCCAGCAGCTCGTACCGGGACAGGGCCGATGAGCAGTTCTTC
>TRBD1|15|TRBJ1-5|NA|TRBV5-1
CASSYVGRGNQPQHF
TGCGCCAGCAGCTACGTGGGCAGGGGGAATCAGCCCCAGCATTTT
>NA|16|TRBJ1-1|NA|TRBV11-2
CASSLSHQGENTEAFF
TGTGCCAGCAGCTTATCGCATCAGGGTGAAAACACTGAAGCTTTCTTT
>TRBD1|15|TRBJ1-2|NA|TRBV19
CASIPEGASYYGYTF
TGTGCCAGTATCCCAGAGGGGGCGTCTTATTATGGCTACACCTTC
>NA|13|TRBJ2-7|NA|TRBV18
CASSYVVLAEQYF
TGTGCCAGCTCTTACGTGGTTTTAGCAGAGCAGTACTTC
>TRBD1|12|TRBJ1-1|NA|TRBV19
CGTGDRGSEAFF
TGTGGGACAGGGGATCGAGGGTCTGAAGCTTTCTTT
>TRBD1|16|TRBJ2-5|NA|TRBV3-1/TRBV3-2
CASSSRSRTGQETQYF
TGTGCCAGCAGCTCAAGAAGTCGGACAGGTCAAGAGACCCAGTACTTC